Shown below are 9 T cell receptor beta chains from a single sample sequenced in a study of Graves' ophthalmopathy and Graves' hyperthyroidism. Using RNA transcripts, the TCR beta CDR3 regions were amplified. The library came from an HTBI-primed first-round RT-PCR and a second-round multiplex PCR. TCRdb itself ran the multiplex PCR reads through MiXCR, one entry per CDR3 protein. The sample carries 900,000 to 1,200,000 distinct CDR3 sequences, approximately 35% recorded once. Sequenced input: peripheral blood or thyroid tissue (not recorded which). These TCRs come from an adult man with Graves' hyperthyroidism.

The chain has TRBV13 and TRBJ2-3; TRBD1 might be the D (6 bases). The CDR3 sequence is 13 residues long. The V gene's germline CDR1 is PRHDT and CDR2 FYEKMQ (reference sequence). The V end was cut by 6 bases, the J end by 4 bases, with 11 bases between. The CDR3 DNA sequence: TGTGCCAGCAGTTACAGGGCCGCAGATACGCAGTATTTT. It yields the protein CASSYRAADTQYF.

This clonotype came up many times. This rearrangement joins TRBV7-2 to TRBJ2-7, with D perhaps matching TRBD1 (5 bases). The V end lost 3 bases, the J end lost 2 bases, and 14 bases lay between the germline ends. This CDR3 spans 15 amino acids. Per the germline V gene, CDR1 is SGHTA and CDR2 is FQGNSA. The CDR3 nucleotides read TGTGCCAGCAGCTTTGGGGCAGACACCACCTACGAGCAGTACTTC. Translation gives CASSFGADTTYEQYF.

The chain recombines TRBV19 with TRBJ2-3; D assignment may be TRBD1 or TRBD2 (6 bases each). The CDR3 is 16 residues long. Germline CDR1 LNHDA, CDR2 SQIVND (reference sequence). V lost 2 bases and J 6 bases, leaving 18 bases between the germline ends. The CDR3 DNA reads TGTGCCAGTAGTATAATGAGGGGGGAAGGATCCGATACGCAGTATTTT. Protein sequence: CASSIMRGEGSDTQYF. The entire variable domain, with the rest obtained from reference TRBV19 and TRBJ2-3, is as follows: DGGITQSPKYLFRKEGQNVTLSCEQNLNHDAMYWYRQDPGQGLRLIYYSQIVNDFQKGDIAEGYSVSREKKESFPLTVTSAQKNPTAFYLCASSIMRGEGSDTQYFGPGTRLTVL.

For this clonotype: Since a much larger clone is just one base distant, this may be a read error. V usage is TRBV14 and J usage is TRBJ2-7, with TRBD2 identical over 12 bases. The J segment lost 4 bases and the V segment lost 5 bases, leaving 3 bases of the junction unmatched. CDR3 length: 14 amino acids. Germline V gene data show CDR1 as SGHDN and CDR2 as FVKESK. The CDR3 DNA sequence: TGTGCCAGCAGCTCAACTAGCGGGAGGTACGAGCAGTACTTC. Residues: CASSSTSGRYEQYF.

This rearrangement joins TRBV29-1 to TRBJ2-3; D may be TRBD1 or TRBD2 (5 bases each). Germline assignment: CDR1 SQVTM and CDR2 ANQGSEA. The CDR3 has 13 residues. V was clipped by 3 bases and J by 4 bases, with 11 bases between them. This chain's CDR3 is CSVDEGRPDTQYF. The CDR3 coding sequence is TGCAGCGTTGATGAGGGACGCCCAGATACGCAGTATTTT.

This clonotype occurred many times. This CDR3 is CASSLRLGLDYEQYF. DNA of the CDR3: TGTGCCAGCAGCTTAAGACTAGGGCTGGATTACGAGCAGTACTTC. J is TRBJ2-7 and V is TRBV7-2; maybe TRBD2 (6 bases). The CDR3 has 15 amino acids. The ends were cut back, 2 bases at V and 4 bases at J, with 15 bases in the middle. In germline, CDR1 is SGHTA, CDR2 FQGNSA.

Ten or more counts support this clonotype. V and J are TRBV7-9 and TRBJ2-5; 7 bases agree with TRBD1. Looked up from germline, CDR1 is SEHNR and CDR2 is FQNEAQ (reference sequence). The ends lost 5 bases at V and 5 bases at J; junction bases unmatched: 17. This CDR3 is built from 17 residues. The CDR3, as DNA: TGTGCCAGCAGCCCACCTAGGGTCGACAGGGTCAGCGAGACCCAGTACTTC. Encoded protein: CASSPPRVDRVSETQYF.

This clonotype has a count of ten or more. The genes are TRBV29-1 and TRBJ2-5; 9 bases align to TRBD1. V gave up 2 bases and J gave up 5 bases; unmatched junction bases: 6. The germline CDR1 and CDR2 sequences are SQVTM and ANQGSEA. The CDR3 runs 14 residues. The CDR3 region is CSVEHTGGGETQYF. In DNA form, the CDR3 reads TGCAGCGTTGAACATACAGGGGGCGGCGAGACCCAGTACTTC.

This sequence joins TRBV10-3 and TRBJ2-7, with D possibly matching TRBD1 (5 bases). Germline loops: CDR1 ENHRY, CDR2 SYGVKD. This CDR3 contains 13 residues. The chain's CDR3 is CVSSYSRGYEQYF. CDR3 in DNA: TGTGTCAGCAGTTACTCTAGGGGCTACGAGCAGTACTTC.